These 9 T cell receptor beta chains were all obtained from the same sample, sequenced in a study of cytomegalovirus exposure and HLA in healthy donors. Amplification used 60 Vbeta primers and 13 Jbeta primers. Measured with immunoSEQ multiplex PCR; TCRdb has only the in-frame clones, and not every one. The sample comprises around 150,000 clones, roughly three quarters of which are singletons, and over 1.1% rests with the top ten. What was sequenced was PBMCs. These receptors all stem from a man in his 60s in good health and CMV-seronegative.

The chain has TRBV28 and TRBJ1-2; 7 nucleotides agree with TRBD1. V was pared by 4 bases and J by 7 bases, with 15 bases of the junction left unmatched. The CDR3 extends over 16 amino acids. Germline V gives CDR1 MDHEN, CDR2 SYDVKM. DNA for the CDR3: TGTGCCAGCAGTTGGGAGATCGGGACAGCCACGGCTGGCTACACCTTC. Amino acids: CASSWEIGTATAGYTF.

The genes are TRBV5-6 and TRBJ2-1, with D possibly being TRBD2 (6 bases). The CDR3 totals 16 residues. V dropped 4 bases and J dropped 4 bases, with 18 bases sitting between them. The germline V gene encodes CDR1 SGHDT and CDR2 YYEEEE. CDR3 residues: CASSLLAMGPYNEQFF. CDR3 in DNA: TGTGCCAGCAGCCTCCTAGCGATGGGACCATACAATGAGCAGTTCTTC.

In DNA form, the CDR3 reads TGTGCCAGCAGCTTTCTGAGCGTGGGCGGGGAGCTGTTTTTT. Its protein is CASSFLSVGGELFF. This sequence joins TRBV7-9 and TRBJ2-2, with D unclear. The CDR3 length is 14 residues. V was cut by 3 bases and J by 7 bases, with 12 bases left in between. Germline loops: CDR1 SEHNR, CDR2 FQNEAQ (reference sequence). Based on the CDR3 plus reference TRBV7-9 and TRBJ2-2, the full variable domain is DTGVSQNPRHKITKRGQNVTFRCDPISEHNRLYWYRQTLGQGPEFLTYFQNEAQLEKSRLLSDRFSAERPKGSFSTLEIQRTEQGDSAMYLCASSFLSVGGELFFGEGSRLTVL.

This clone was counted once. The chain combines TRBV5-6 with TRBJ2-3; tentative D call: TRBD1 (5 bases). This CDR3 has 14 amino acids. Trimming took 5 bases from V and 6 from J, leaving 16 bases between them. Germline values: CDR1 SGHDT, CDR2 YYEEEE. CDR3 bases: TGTGCCAGCAGAGGTCCAGGGCTGTGGGATACGCAGTATTTT. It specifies CASRGPGLWDTQYF.

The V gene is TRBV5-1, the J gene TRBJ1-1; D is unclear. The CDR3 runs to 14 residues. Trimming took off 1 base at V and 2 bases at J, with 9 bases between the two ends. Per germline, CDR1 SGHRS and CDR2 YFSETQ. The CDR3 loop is CASSLQISNTEAFF. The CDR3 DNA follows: TGCGCCAGCAGCTTGCAGATTTCAAACACTGAAGCTTTCTTT.

In nucleotides, the CDR3 is TGTGCCAGCAGCTTAGGTTTGGTCTGGGGGGTTGAATACGAGCAGTACTTC. This codes for CASSLGLVWGVEYEQYF. V is TRBV7-8 and J is TRBJ2-7; weak D call: TRBD2 (6 bases). Trimming stripped 1 base from V and 4 bases from J, with 20 bases between. The CDR3 is 17 residues long. In germline, CDR1 is SGHVS, CDR2 FQNEAQ.

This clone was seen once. The CDR3, as DNA: TGTGCCAGCAGTCCCCTGGGACTAGCGGGAGTAGGGGGCGAGCAGTACTTC. The encoded protein is CASSPLGLAGVGGEQYF. V and J are TRBV27 and TRBJ2-7; 14 bases are a match to TRBD2. There are 17 residues in the CDR3. Trimming cost V 5 bases and J 6 bases; bases outside gene matches: 12. The germline gives CDR1 MNHEY, CDR2 SMNVEV (reference sequence).

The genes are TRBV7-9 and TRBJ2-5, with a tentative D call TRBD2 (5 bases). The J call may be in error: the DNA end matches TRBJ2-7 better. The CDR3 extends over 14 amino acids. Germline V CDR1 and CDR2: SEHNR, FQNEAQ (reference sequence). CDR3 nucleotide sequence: TGTGCCAGCAGCCCCAGTGGGAGATACTACGAGCAGTACTTC. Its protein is CASSPSGRYYEQYF.

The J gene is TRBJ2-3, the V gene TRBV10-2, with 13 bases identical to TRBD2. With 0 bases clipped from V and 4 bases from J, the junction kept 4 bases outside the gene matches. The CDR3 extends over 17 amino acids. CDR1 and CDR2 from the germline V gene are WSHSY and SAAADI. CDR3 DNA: TGCGCCAGCAGTGAGTCCCGACTAGCGGGAGGTGCAGATACGCAGTATTTT. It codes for CASSESRLAGGADTQYF.